Listed below are T cell receptor beta chains from one sample, sequenced in a study of T-cell reconstitution after alpha-beta-depleted transplantation in children. TCRdb called the PCR reads again in MiXCR, with one record for every CDR3 protein. The sample includes hundreds of thousands of distinct CDR3 sequences, over 10% seen only once; the top ten take about 2.2%. Sequenced material: PBMCs, mostly from graft donor cells, taken 360 days after TCRalphabeta/CD19-depleted stem cell transplant. These TCRs come from a male patient under 18 who had a stem cell transplant for acute myeloid leukemia, so the T cells may come from the graft donor. Both conserved end residues are part of each CDR3. A D gene is named only where the DNA matches it firmly. Clone size appears in some rows only: once, few, many, or a class for an expanded clone.

d_gene,abundance,v_gene,j_gene,CDR3aa,CDR3nt
-,-,TRBV3-1,TRBJ1-1,CASTRGPLNTEAFF,TGTGCCAGCACCCGGGGGCCTTTGAACACTGAAGCTTTCTTT
-,few,TRBV30,TRBJ2-7,CAGRLLGVAYEQYF,TGTGCCGGACGATTACTAGGGGTTGCCTACGAGCAGTACTTC
TRBD1,-,TRBV14,TRBJ1-2,CASSQGGQPHYGYTF,TGTGCCAGCAGCCAAGGGGGACAGCCGCACTATGGCTACACCTTC
TRBD2,-,TRBV7-2,TRBJ2-1,CASSKYGTSPAEQFF,TGTGCCAGCAGCAAATATGGGACTAGCCCCGCTGAGCAGTTCTTC
-,-,TRBV12-3/TRBV12-4,TRBJ2-7,CASSSRGPQYF,TGTGCCAGCAGTTCTCGGGGCCCGCAGTACTTC
TRBD1,-,TRBV6-5,TRBJ2-7,CASSRDPQGPLTYEQYF,TGTGCCAGCAGCCGAGACCCACAGGGGCCCCTAACCTACGAGCAGTACTTC
-,many,TRBV5-1,TRBJ2-7,CASSLAGLSSYEQYF,TGCGCCAGCAGCTTGGCTGGGCTGAGCTCCTACGAGCAGTACTTC
-,few,TRBV7-9,TRBJ2-3,CASSLGLFTDTQYF,TGTGCCAGCAGCCTTGGACTTTTCACAGATACGCAGTATTTT
TRBD2,-,TRBV20-1,TRBJ2-7,CSATTRLAGGPHEQYF,TGCAGTGCCACAACCCGACTAGCGGGAGGGCCCCACGAGCAGTACTTC
-,many,TRBV12-3/TRBV12-4,TRBJ2-1,CASSFWGVIFCDEQFF,TGTGCCAGCAGTTTTTGGGGGGTAATATTCTGCGATGAGCAGTTCTTC
-,-,TRBV2,TRBJ2-7,CASARDGRTYEQYF,TGTGCCAGCGCTAGGGACGGACGGACCTACGAGCAGTACTTC
TRBD2,-,TRBV12-3/TRBV12-4,TRBJ2-3,CASSPGGSSTDTQYF,TGTGCCAGCAGCCCCGGGGGGTCTAGCACAGATACGCAGTATTTT
-,-,TRBV9,TRBJ2-7,CASSVPQGGEQYF,TGTGCCAGCAGCGTACCTCAGGGGGGCGAGCAGTACTTC
-,-,TRBV4-3,TRBJ2-5,CASSQDRAGQETQYF,TGCGCCAGCAGCCAAGACAGGGCAGGACAAGAGACCCAGTACTTC
-,-,TRBV20-1,TRBJ2-5,CSARDRPGSVAETQYF,TGCAGTGCTAGAGATCGTCCGGGGTCCGTCGCAGAGACCCAGTACTTC
TRBD1,many,TRBV28,TRBJ2-1,CASRFPGQRYNEQFF,TGTGCCAGCAGATTCCCGGGACAGCGCTACAATGAGCAGTTCTTC
TRBD2,few,TRBV20-1,TRBJ2-2,CSARGKTSGRWLDTGELFF,TGCAGTGCTAGAGGTAAAACTAGCGGGAGGTGGTTGGACACCGGGGAGCTGTTTTTT
TRBD2,-,TRBV20-1,TRBJ2-7,CSARSGLANYEQYF,TGCAGTGCTAGATCGGGACTAGCGAACTACGAGCAGTACTTC
TRBD1,-,TRBV27,TRBJ2-7,CASSSPGDREQYF,TGTGCCAGCAGTTCCCCAGGGGACAGGGAGCAGTACTTC
-,few,TRBV27,TRBJ2-5,CASSPPDSYQETQYF,TGTGCCAGCAGCCCCCCGGACAGCTACCAAGAGACCCAGTACTTC
TRBD1,-,TRBV29-1,TRBJ1-1,CSVLRDRGRPEAFF,TGCAGCGTTCTAAGGGACAGGGGGCGTCCTGAAGCTTTCTTT
-,few,TRBV5-1,TRBJ2-4,CASTPSVPIAKNIQYF,TGCGCCAGCACACCGTCGGTTCCGATAGCCAAAAACATTCAGTACTTC
-,few,TRBV20-1,TRBJ1-2,CSANLHGGANYGYTF,TGCAGTGCTAACCTGCATGGGGGAGCTAACTATGGCTACACCTTC
-,many,TRBV29-1,TRBJ2-3,CSSKGAGGTDTQYF,TGCAGCTCAAAAGGGGCAGGGGGGACAGATACGCAGTATTTT
-,-,TRBV7-6,TRBJ2-1,CASTLAKTGIGNEQFF,TGTGCCAGCACCTTAGCTAAAACAGGGATTGGCAATGAGCAGTTCTTC
-,few,TRBV19,TRBJ2-7,CASSWGSRSYEQYF,TGTGCCAGTTCGTGGGGCTCGAGGAGCTACGAGCAGTACTTC
TRBD1,few,TRBV7-3,TRBJ2-2,CASSRGQGLSGELFF,TGTGCCAGCAGCCGCGGACAGGGCCTATCCGGGGAGCTGTTTTTT
TRBD2,many,TRBV24-1,TRBJ2-3,CATSDPVAGGTDTQYF,TGTGCCACCAGTGATCCCGTAGCGGGGGGCACAGATACGCAGTATTTT
TRBD1,many,TRBV12-3/TRBV12-4,TRBJ1-2,CASSPTGTGGFYGYTF,TGTGCCAGCAGTCCCACGGGGACAGGGGGCTTCTATGGCTACACCTTC
TRBD2,-,TRBV20-1,TRBJ2-5,CSARVGGYQETQYF,TGCAGTGCTAGAGTGGGAGGGTACCAAGAGACCCAGTACTTC
TRBD2,few,TRBV5-1,TRBJ2-7,CASSLDPAGAYEQYF,TGCGCCAGCAGCTTGGATCCAGCGGGAGCCTACGAGCAGTACTTC
TRBD2,-,TRBV7-2,TRBJ2-7,CACLLAGPFSYEQYF,TGTGCCTGTTTGTTAGCGGGACCCTTCTCCTACGAGCAGTACTTC
-,few,TRBV5-1,TRBJ1-1,CASSLGHRVLNTEAFF,TGCGCCAGCAGCTTGGGACATCGGGTACTTAACACTGAAGCTTTCTTT
-,few,TRBV11-2,TRBJ2-1,CASSLDIPRTGEQFF,TGTGCCAGCAGCTTAGATATACCACGGACGGGTGAGCAGTTCTTC
TRBD2,-,TRBV9,TRBJ2-1,CASSRIPTSPNEQFF,TGTGCCAGCAGCAGAATTCCGACTAGCCCTAATGAGCAGTTCTTC
-,-,TRBV6-2/TRBV6-3,TRBJ2-2,CASSYEQPRGELFF,TGTGCCAGCAGTTACGAACAGCCCAGGGGGGAGCTGTTTTTT
-,few,TRBV7-2,TRBJ2-7,CASSLSVGKSYEQYF,TGTGCCAGCAGCTTATCAGTCGGCAAATCCTACGAGCAGTACTTC
TRBD1,few,TRBV11-2,TRBJ2-4,CASTQGLAKNIQYF,TGTGCCAGCACACAGGGGCTAGCCAAAAACATTCAGTACTTC
-,-,TRBV2,TRBJ2-7,CASRVDSSYEQYF,TGTGCCAGCAGAGTAGATAGCTCCTACGAGCAGTACTTC
-,-,TRBV20-1,TRBJ2-1,CSAPQGGLGSYNEQFF,TGCAGTGCTCCTCAGGGGGGTCTAGGATCCTACAATGAGCAGTTCTTC
TRBD2,-,TRBV29-1,TRBJ2-5,CSVFSSGRAAETQYF,TGCAGCGTTTTTTCTAGCGGGAGGGCCGCCGAGACCCAGTACTTC
TRBD2,-,TRBV7-8,TRBJ2-1,CASSLRSGSSYNEQFF,TGTGCCAGCAGCCTTCGAAGCGGGAGCTCCTACAATGAGCAGTTCTTC
-,-,TRBV6-2/TRBV6-3,TRBJ2-7,CASSYPTGRQRSYEQYF,TGTGCCAGCAGTTACCCGACGGGGCGGCAACGGTCCTACGAGCAGTACTTC
TRBD1,-,TRBV30,TRBJ1-1,CAWRGQPNTEAFF,TGTGCCTGGAGGGGACAGCCGAACACTGAAGCTTTCTTT
-,many,TRBV18,TRBJ2-5,CASSPDPGETQYF,TGTGCCAGCTCACCAGATCCGGGGGAGACCCAGTACTTC
-,-,TRBV6-4,TRBJ2-7,CASSDSSQVYEQYF,TGTGCCAGCAGTGACTCAAGCCAGGTCTACGAGCAGTACTTC
TRBD2,-,TRBV24-1,TRBJ2-7,CATSVAGASSYEQYF,TGTGCCACCAGTGTAGCGGGGGCGAGCTCCTACGAGCAGTACTTC
TRBD2,-,TRBV5-1,TRBJ2-3,CASSLVGTSWTSTDTQYF,TGCGCCAGCAGCTTGGTCGGGACTAGCTGGACTAGCACAGATACGCAGTATTTT
-,-,TRBV12-3/TRBV12-4,TRBJ1-5,CASSPSPSGQPQHF,TGTGCCAGCAGTCCTAGCCCCTCCGGTCAGCCCCAGCATTTT
TRBD1,many,TRBV6-1,TRBJ1-6,CASSDRQGLGPLHF,TGTGCCAGCAGTGACAGACAGGGCTTGGGGCCCCTCCACTTT
TRBD1,few,TRBV28,TRBJ2-2,CATRDRAYTGELFF,TGTGCCACCCGGGACAGGGCGTACACCGGGGAGCTGTTTTTT
-,few,TRBV11-2,TRBJ2-7,CASSHIVVKGPRAYEQYF,TGTGCCAGCAGCCACATAGTGGTTAAGGGCCCCCGCGCCTACGAGCAGTACTTC
-,few,TRBV28,TRBJ2-7,CASGQTTPLAVSEQYF,TGTGCCAGCGGCCAGACCACCCCCTTAGCGGTCTCCGAGCAGTACTTC
-,-,TRBV5-1,TRBJ2-2,CASSPDYRAWELFF,TGCGCCAGCAGCCCGGATTACAGGGCGTGGGAGCTGTTTTTT
TRBD2,many,TRBV6-2/TRBV6-3,TRBJ2-1,CASSYASGPDEQFF,TGTGCCAGCAGTTACGCTAGCGGGCCGGATGAGCAGTTCTTC
-,-,TRBV28,TRBJ2-5,CASSSRRTQWTQYF,TGTGCCAGCAGCTCCAGGAGAACCCAATGGACCCAGTACTTC
TRBD1,few,TRBV6-5,TRBJ1-3,CASSYFRDRPGNTIYF,TGTGCCAGCAGTTACTTCCGGGACAGGCCTGGAAACACCATATATTTT
-,many,TRBV10-3,TRBJ2-2,CAIRWDTNTGELFF,TGTGCCATCAGGTGGGACACGAACACCGGGGAGCTGTTTTTT
TRBD1,-,TRBV4-3,TRBJ2-7,CASSQDPRTGGHYEQYF,TGCGCCAGCAGCCAAGATCCGCGAACAGGGGGTCACTACGAGCAGTACTTC
-,-,TRBV7-3,TRBJ2-1,CASSPTGPGGYNEQFF,TGTGCCAGCAGCCCGACCGGTCCTGGGGGCTACAATGAGCAGTTCTTC